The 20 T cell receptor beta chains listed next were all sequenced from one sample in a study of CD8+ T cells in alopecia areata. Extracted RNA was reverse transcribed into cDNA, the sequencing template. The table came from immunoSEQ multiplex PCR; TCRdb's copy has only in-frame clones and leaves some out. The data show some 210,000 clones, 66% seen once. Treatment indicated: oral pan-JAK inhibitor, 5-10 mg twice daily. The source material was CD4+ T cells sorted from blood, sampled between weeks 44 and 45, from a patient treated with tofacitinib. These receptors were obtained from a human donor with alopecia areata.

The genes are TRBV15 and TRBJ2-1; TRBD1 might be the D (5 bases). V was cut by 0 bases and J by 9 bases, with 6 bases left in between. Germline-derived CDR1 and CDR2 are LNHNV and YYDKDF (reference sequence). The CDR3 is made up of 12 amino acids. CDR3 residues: CATSREGVEQFF. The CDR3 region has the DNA TGTGCCACCAGCAGAGAAGGGGTTGAGCAGTTCTTC.

This CDR3 reads CASSVGGTDSPLHF. Here the CDR3 DNA reads TGTGCCAGCAGCGTAGGAGGGACGGATTCACCCCTCCACTTT. This rearrangement joins TRBV9 to TRBJ1-6, with D maybe TRBD1 (5 bases). V dropped 0 bases and J dropped 8 bases, with 9 bases sitting between them. The germline gives CDR1 SGDLS, CDR2 YYNGEE. CDR3 length: 14 residues.

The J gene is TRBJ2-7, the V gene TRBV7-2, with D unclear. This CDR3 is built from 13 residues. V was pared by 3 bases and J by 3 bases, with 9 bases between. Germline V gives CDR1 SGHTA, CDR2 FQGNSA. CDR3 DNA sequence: TGTGCCAGCAGCTTTCTCTGGGGCTACGAGCAGTACTTC. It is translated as CASSFLWGYEQYF. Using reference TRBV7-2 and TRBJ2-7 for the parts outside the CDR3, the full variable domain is GAGVSQSPSNKVTEKGKDVELRCDPISGHTALYWYRQSLGQGLEFLIYFQGNSAPDKSGLPSDRFSAERTGGSVSTLTIQRTQQEDSAVYLCASSFLWGYEQYFGPGTRLTVT.

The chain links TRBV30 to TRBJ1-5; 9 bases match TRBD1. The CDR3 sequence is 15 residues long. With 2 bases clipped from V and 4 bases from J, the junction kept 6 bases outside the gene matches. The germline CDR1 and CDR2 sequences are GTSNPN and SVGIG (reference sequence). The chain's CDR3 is CAWSKDGQGNQPQHF. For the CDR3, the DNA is TGTGCCTGGAGTAAGGACGGACAGGGGAATCAGCCCCAGCATTTT.

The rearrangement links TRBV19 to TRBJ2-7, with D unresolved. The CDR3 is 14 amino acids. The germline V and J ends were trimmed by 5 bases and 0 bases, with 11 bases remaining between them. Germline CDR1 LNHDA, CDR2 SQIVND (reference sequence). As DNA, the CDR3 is TGTGCCAGTAGTCCCAGAGACGGCTCCTACGAGCAGTACTTC. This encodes CASSPRDGSYEQYF.

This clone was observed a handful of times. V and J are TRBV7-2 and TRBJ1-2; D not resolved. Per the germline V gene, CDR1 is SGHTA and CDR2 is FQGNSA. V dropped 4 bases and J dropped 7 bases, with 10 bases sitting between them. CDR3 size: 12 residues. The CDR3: CASSSSGGGYTF. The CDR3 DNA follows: TGTGCCAGCAGCTCATCAGGAGGTGGCTACACCTTC.

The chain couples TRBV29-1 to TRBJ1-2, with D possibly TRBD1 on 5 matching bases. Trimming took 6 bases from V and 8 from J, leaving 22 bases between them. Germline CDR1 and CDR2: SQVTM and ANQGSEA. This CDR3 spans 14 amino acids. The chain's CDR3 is CSVEKTGLSWGYTF. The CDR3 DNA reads TGCAGCGTAGAAAAAACGGGACTCTCATGGGGCTACACCTTC.

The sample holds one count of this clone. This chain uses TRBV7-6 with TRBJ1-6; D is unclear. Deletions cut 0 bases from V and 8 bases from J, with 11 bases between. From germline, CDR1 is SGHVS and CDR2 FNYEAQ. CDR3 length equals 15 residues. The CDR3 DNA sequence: TGTGCCAGCAGCTTAGCGGTGAAGGCGGATTCACCCCTCCACTTT. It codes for CASSLAVKADSPLHF.

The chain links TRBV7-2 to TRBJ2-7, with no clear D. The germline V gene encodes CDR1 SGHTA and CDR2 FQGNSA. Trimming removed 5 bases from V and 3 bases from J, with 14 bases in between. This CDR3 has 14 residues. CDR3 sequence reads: CASSNNRASYEQYF. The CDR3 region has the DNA TGTGCCAGCAGCAACAACCGGGCCAGCTACGAGCAGTACTTC.

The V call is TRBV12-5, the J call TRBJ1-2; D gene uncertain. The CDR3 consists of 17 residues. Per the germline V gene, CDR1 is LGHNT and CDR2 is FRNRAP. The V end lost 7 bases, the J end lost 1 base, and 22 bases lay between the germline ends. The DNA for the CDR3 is TGTGCTAGTGCCTCCCTACCGAGCGGCAGCTTTAACTATGGCTACACCTTC. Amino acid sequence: CASASLPSGSFNYGYTF.

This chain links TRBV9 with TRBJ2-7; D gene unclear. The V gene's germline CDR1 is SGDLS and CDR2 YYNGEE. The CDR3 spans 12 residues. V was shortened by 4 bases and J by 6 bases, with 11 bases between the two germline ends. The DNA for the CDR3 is TGTGCCAGCAGCCCTCCCATGGGCGAGCAGTACTTC. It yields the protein CASSPPMGEQYF.

The CDR3, as DNA: TGCAGTGCTAACCTCTACGAGCAGTACTTC. Translation gives CSANLYEQYF. The chain combines TRBV20-1 with TRBJ2-7; D ambiguous. Germline CDR1 and CDR2: DFQATT and SNEGSKA (reference sequence). This CDR3 has 10 residues. Trimming shortened V by 4 bases and J by 3 bases, and 4 bases separated the two germline ends.

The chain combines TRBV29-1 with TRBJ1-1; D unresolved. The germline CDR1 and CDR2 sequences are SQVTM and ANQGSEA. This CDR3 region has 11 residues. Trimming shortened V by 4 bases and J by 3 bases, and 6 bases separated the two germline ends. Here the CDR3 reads CSVALDTEAFF. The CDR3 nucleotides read TGCAGCGTTGCTCTTGACACTGAAGCTTTCTTT.

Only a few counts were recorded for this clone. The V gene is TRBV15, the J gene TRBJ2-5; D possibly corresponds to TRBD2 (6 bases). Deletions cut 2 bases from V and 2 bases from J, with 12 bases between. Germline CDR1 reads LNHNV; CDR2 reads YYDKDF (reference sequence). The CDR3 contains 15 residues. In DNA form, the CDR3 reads TGTGCCACCAGCAGACAATTAGCGGTACAAGAGACCCAGTACTTC. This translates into CATSRQLAVQETQYF.

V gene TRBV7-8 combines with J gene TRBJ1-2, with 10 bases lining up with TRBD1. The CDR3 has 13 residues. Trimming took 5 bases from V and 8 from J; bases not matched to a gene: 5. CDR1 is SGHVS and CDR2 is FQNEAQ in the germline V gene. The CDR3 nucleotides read TGTGCCAGCAGCCAGGACAGGGGGGTCGGCTACACCTTC. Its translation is CASSQDRGVGYTF.

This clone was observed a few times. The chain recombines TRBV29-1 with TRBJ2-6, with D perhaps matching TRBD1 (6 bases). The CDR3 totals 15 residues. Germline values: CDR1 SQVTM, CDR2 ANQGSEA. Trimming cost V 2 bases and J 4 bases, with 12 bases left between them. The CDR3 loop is CSVELGGAGANVLTF. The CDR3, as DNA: TGCAGCGTTGAACTAGGGGGAGCAGGGGCCAACGTCCTGACTTTC.

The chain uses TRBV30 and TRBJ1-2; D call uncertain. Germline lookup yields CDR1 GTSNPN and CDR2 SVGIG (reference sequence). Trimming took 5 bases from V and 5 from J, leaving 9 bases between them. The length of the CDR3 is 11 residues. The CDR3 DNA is TGTGCCTGGTTGGGTCAGTATGGCTACACCTTC. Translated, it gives CAWLGQYGYTF.

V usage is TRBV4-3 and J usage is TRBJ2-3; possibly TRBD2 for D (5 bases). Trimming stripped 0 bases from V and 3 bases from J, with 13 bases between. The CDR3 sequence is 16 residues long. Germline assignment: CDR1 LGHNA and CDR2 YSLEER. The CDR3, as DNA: TGCGCCAGCAGCCAAGATAGGAGAGGGCCTACAGATACGCAGTATTTT. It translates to CASSQDRRGPTDTQYF.

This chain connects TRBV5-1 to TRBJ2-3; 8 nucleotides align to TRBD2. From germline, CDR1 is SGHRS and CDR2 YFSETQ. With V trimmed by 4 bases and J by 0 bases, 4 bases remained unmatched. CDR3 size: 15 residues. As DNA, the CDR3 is TGCGCCAGCAGCCCCTCGGGGGGGAGCACAGATACGCAGTATTTT. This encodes CASSPSGGSTDTQYF.

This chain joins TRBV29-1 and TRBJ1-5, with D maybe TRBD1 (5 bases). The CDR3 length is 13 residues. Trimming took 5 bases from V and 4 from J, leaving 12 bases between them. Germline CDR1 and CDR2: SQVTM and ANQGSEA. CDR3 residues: CSVSGGVNQPQHF. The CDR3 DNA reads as TGCAGCGTTTCAGGAGGGGTGAATCAGCCCCAGCATTTT.